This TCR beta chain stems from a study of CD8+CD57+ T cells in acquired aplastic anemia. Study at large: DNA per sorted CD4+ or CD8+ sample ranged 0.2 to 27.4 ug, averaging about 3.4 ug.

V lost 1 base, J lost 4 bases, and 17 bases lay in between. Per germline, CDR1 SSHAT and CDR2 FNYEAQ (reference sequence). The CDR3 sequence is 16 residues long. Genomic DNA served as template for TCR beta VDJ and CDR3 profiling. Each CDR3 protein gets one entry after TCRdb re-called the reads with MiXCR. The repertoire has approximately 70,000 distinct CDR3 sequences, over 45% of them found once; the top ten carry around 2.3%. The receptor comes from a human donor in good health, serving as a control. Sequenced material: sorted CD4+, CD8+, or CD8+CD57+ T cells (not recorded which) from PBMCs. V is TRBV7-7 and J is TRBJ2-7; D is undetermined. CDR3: CASSLDRTLGSYEQYF. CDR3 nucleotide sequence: TGTGCCAGCAGCTTAGATCGTACTTTAGGGTCGTACGAGCAGTACTTC.